This TCR beta chain came from a study of blood T cell repertoires in COVID-19. Study in general: The United States, Italy and Spain supplied acute and convalescent COVID-19 samples. PBMCs, B-cell-depleted T cells, or T cells provided the cDNA or gDNA that made up the material.

How the authors handled the data: Estimates of nucleated cell counts were drawn from the amplification of reference gene primers. Produced via immunoSEQ multiplex PCR; TCRdb's table is partial and in-frame only. The D gene and trimming were derived from the DNA, and the V and J assignments and clone size from that table. The sample has under 250,000 clones, roughly 81% seen once; the top ten hold about 4%. Trimming removed 2 bases at V and 0 bases at J, with 6 bases between. In germline, CDR1 is SGHRS, CDR2 YFSETQ. The CDR3 has 13 amino acids. This sequence was found in a man aged 45 to 65 with acute or convalescent COVID-19. The V call is TRBV5-1, the J call TRBJ2-7, with D unresolved. Sequenced sample: peripheral blood. The CDR3, as DNA: TGCGCCAGCAGCTTTACCGGCTCCTACGAGCAGTACTTC. Protein sequence: CASSFTGSYEQYF.